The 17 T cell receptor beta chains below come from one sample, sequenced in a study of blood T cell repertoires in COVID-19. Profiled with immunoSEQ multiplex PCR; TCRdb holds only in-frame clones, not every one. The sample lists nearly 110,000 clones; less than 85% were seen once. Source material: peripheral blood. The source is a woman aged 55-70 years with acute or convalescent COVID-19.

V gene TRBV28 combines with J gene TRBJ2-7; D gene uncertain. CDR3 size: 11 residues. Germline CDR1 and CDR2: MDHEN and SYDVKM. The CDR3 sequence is CAKDIQDEQYF. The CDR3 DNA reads TGTGCTAAAGACATCCAGGACGAGCAGTACTTC. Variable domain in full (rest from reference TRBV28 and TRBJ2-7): DVKVTQSSRYLVKRTGEKVFLECVQDMDHENMFWYRQDPGLGLRLIYFSYDVKMKEKGDIPEGYSVSREKKERFSLILESASTNQTSMYLCAKDIQDEQYFGPGTRLTVT.

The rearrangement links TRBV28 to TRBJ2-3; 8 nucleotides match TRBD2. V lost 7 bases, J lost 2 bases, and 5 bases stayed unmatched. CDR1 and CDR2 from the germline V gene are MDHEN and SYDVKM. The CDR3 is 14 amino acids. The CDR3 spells CASKAGGNTDTQYF. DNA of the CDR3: TGTGCCAGCAAGGCGGGAGGAAACACAGATACGCAGTATTTT.

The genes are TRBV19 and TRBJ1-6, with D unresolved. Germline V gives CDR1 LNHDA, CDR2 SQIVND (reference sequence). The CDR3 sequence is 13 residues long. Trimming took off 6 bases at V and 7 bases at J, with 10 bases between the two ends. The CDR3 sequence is CASRGGRNSPLHF. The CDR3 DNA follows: TGTGCCAGTAGGGGAGGAAGAAATTCACCCCTCCACTTT.

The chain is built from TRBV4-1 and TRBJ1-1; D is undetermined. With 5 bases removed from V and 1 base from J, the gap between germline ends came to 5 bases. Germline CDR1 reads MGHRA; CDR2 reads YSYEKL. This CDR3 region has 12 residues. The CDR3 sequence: CASSNRNTEAFF. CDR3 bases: TGCGCCAGCAGCAACAGGAACACTGAAGCTTTCTTT.

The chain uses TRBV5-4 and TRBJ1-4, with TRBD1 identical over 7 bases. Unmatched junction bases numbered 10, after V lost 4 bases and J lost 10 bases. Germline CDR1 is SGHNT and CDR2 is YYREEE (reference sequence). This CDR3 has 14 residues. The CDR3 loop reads CASSTGTAEGKLFF. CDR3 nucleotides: TGTGCCAGCAGCACGGGGACAGCGGAGGGAAAACTGTTTTTT.

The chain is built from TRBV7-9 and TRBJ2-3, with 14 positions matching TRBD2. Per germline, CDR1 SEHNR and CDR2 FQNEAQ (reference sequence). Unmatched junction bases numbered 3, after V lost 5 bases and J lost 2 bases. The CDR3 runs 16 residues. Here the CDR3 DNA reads TGTGCCAGCAGCCCGGGACTAGCGGGGGCCACAGATACGCAGTATTTT. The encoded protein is CASSPGLAGATDTQYF.

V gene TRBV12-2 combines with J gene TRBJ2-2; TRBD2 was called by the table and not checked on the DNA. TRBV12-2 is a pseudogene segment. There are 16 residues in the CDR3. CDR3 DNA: TGTGCAAGTCGCTTAGATGGACTTACGAACACCGGGGAGCTGTTTTTT. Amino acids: CASRLDGLTNTGELFF.

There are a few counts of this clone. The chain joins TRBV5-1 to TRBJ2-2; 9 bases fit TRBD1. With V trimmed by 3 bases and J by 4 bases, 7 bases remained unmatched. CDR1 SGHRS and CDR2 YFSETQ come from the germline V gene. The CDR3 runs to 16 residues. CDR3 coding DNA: TGCGCCAGCAGCTGGGGACAGGGATCGGGCACCGGGGAGCTGTTTTTT. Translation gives CASSWGQGSGTGELFF.

CDR3 sequence: CAISELAGGPISTDTQYF. Here the CDR3 DNA reads TGTGCCATCAGTGAACTAGCGGGGGGACCGATTAGCACAGATACGCAGTATTTT. The chain couples TRBV10-3 to TRBJ2-3; 12 bases match TRBD2. Germline CDR1 is ENHRY and CDR2 is SYGVKD. After removal of 3 bases from V and 0 bases from J, the junction contained 7 bases not matched to a gene. The CDR3 is 18 residues long.

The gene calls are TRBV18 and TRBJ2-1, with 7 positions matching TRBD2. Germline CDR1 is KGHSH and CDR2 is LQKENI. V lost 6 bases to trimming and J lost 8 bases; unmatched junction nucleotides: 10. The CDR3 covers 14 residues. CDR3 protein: CASSPTSLADEQFF. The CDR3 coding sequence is TGTGCCAGCTCCCCGACTAGCCTGGCCGATGAGCAGTTCTTC.

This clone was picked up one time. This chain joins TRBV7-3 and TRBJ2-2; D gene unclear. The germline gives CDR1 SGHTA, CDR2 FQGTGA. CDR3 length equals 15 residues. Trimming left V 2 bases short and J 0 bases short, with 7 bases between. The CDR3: CASSLYGANTGELFF. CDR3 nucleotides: TGTGCCAGCAGCTTATACGGTGCGAACACCGGGGAGCTGTTTTTT.

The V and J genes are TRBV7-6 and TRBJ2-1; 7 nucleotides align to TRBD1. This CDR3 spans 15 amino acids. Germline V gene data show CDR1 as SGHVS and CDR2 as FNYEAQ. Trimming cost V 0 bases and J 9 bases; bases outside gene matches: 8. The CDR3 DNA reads TGTGCCAGCAGCTTAGCGCGGACAGGACCTCTTGAGCAGTTCTTC. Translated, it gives CASSLARTGPLEQFF.

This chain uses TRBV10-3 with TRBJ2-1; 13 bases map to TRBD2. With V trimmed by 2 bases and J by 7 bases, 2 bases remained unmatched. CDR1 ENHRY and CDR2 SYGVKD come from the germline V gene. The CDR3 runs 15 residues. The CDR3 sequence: CAISEGLAGANEQFF. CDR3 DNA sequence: TGTGCCATCAGTGAGGGACTAGCGGGAGCAAATGAGCAGTTCTTC.

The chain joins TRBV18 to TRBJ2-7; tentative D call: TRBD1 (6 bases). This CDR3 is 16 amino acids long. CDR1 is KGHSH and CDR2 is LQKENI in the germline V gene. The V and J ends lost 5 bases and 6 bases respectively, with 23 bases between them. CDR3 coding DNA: TGTGCCAGCTCATCCTACCCCGGTGGGACATACGCCGAGCAGTACTTC. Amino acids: CASSSYPGGTYAEQYF.

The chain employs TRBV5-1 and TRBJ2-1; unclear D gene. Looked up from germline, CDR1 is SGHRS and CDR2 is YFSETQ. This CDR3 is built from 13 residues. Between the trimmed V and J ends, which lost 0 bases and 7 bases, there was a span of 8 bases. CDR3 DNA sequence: TGCGCCAGCAGCTTGGTTCAGAGGAATGAGCAGTTCTTC. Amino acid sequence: CASSLVQRNEQFF.

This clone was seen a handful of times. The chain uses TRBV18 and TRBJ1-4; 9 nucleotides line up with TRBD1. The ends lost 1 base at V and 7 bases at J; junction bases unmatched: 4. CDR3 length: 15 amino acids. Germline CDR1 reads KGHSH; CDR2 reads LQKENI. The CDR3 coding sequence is TGTGCCAGCTCACCACGGACAGGGGTGGGTGAAAAACTGTTTTTT. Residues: CASSPRTGVGEKLFF.

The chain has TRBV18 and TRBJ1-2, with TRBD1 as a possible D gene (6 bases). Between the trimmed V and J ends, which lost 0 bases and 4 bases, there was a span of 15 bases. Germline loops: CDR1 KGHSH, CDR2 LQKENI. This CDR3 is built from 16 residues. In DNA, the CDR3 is TGTGCCAGCTCACCACCGGCAGCGACAGGATTCTATGGCTACACCTTC. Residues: CASSPPAATGFYGYTF.